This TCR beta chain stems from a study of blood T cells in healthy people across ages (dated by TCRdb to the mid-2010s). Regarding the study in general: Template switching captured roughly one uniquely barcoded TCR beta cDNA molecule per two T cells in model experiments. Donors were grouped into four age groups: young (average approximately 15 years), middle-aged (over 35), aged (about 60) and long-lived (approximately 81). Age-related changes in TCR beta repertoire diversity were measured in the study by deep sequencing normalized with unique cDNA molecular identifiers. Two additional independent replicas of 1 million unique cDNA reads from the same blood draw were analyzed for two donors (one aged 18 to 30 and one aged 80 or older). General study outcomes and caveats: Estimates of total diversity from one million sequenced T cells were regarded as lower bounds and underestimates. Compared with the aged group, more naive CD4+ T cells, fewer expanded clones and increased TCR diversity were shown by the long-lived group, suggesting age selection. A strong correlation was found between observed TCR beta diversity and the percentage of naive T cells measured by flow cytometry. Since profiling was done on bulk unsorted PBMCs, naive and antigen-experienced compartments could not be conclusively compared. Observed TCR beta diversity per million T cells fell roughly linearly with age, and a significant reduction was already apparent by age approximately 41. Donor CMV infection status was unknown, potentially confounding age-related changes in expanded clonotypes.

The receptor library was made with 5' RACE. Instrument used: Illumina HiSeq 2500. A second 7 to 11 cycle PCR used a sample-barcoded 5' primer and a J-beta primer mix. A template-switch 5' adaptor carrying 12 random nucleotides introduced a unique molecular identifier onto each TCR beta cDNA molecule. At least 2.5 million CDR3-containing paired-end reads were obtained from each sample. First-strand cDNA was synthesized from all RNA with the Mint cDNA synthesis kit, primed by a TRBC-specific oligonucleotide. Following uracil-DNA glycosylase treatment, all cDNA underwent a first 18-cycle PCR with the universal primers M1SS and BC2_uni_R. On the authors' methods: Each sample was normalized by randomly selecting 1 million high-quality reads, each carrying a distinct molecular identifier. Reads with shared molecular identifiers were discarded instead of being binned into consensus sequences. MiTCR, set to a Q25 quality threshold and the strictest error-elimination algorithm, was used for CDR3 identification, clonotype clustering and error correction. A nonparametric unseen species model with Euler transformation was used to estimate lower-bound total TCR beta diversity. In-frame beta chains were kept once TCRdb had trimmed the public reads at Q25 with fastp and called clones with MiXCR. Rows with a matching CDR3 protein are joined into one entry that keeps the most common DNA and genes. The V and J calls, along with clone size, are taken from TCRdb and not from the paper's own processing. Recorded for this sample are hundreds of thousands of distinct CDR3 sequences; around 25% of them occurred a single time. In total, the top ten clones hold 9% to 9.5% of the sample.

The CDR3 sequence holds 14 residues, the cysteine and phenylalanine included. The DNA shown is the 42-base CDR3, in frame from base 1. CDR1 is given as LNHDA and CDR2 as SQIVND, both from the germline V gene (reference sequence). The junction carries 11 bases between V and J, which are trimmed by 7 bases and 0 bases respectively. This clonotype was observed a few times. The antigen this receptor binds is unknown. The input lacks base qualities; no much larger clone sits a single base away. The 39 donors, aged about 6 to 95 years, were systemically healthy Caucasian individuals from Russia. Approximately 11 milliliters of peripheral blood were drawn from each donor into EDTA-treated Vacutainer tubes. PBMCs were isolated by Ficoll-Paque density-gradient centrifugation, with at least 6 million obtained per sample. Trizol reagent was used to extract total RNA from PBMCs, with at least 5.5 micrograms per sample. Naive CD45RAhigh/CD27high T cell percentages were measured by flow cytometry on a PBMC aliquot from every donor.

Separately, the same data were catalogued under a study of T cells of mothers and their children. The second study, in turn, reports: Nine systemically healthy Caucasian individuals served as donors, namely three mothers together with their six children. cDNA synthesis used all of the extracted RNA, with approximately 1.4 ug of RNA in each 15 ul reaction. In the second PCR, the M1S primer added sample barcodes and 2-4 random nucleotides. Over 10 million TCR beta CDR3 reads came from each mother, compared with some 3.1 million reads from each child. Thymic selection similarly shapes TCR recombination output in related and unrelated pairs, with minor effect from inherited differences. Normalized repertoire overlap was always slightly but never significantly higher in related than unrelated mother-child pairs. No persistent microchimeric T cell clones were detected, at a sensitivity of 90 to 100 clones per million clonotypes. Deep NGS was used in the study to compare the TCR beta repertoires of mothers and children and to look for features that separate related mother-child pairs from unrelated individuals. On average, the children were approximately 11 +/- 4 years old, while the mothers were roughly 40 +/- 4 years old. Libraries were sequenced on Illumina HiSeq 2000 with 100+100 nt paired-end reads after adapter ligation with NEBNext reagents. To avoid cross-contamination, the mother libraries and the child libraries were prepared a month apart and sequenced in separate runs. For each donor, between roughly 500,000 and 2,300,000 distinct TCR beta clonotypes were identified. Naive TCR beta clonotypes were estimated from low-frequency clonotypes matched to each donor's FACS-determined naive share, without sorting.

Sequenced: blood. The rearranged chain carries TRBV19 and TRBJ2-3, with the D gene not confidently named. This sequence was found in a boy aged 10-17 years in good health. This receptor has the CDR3 CASNLDLSTDTQYF. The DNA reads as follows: TGTGCCAGTAATTTGGATCTTAGCACAGATACGCAGTATTTT. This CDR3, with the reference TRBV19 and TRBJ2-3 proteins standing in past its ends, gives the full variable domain DGGITQSPKYLFRKEGQNVTLSCEQNLNHDAMYWYRQDPGQGLRLIYYSQIVNDFQKGDIAEGYSVSREKKESFPLTVTSAQKNPTAFYLCASNLDLSTDTQYFGPGTRLTVL.